Listed here are 21 T cell receptor beta chains from one sample, sequenced in a study of blood T cell repertoires in COVID-19 (dated by TCRdb to the early 2020s). The library was generated by the immunoSEQ multiplex PCR assay. TCRdb provides this immuneACCESS table in a form limited to in-frame rearrangements. Some clones are lacking; in checked studies, under half of them reflect an unresolved V gene, and why the rest are absent is not known. The sample yields some 330,000 clones; roughly 86% were counted once. Roughly 2% of the sample is taken by the ten largest. Sequencing was done on a sample of PBMCs or T cells enriched from blood (not recorded which). These receptor sequences come from a man between 35 and 55 years old in a cohort exposed to, infected with or recovered from COVID-19 (not recorded which).

The CDR3 sequence is CASSPRTSYYNEQFF. The DNA of the CDR3 is TGTGCCAGCAGCCCCCGGACTAGCTATTACAATGAGCAGTTCTTC. This chain joins TRBV7-3 and TRBJ2-1, with 8 bases aligning to TRBD2. This CDR3 comprises 15 residues. Germline CDR1 reads SGHTA; CDR2 reads FQGTGA. The V and J ends lost 5 bases and 4 bases, in that order; junction bases with no gene match: 7.

This chain uses TRBV6-4 with TRBJ1-1; the D is unclear. Germline V lookup: CDR1 MRHNA, CDR2 SNTAGT. There are 16 residues in the CDR3. The ends were cut back, 4 bases at V and 4 bases at J, with 19 bases in the middle. The CDR3 region has the DNA TGTGCCAGCAGTGCGTCGGAGGGCTATAGTTTCACTGAAGCTTTCTTT. The encoded protein is CASSASEGYSFTEAFF.

This chain uses TRBV28 with TRBJ2-2; D is ambiguous. Germline V gene lookup returns CDR1 MDHEN and CDR2 SYDVKM. The CDR3 extends over 13 amino acids. V was pared by 3 bases and J by 5 bases, with 7 bases between. The CDR3 bases are TGTGCCAGCAGTTTTCATCAAACCGGGGAGCTGTTTTTT. Protein product: CASSFHQTGELFF.

The chain uses TRBV5-1 and TRBJ2-7, with 10 positions matching TRBD1. The V gene end was trimmed by 4 bases and the J gene end by 3 bases; junction bases not matched to a gene: 4. From germline, CDR1 is SGHRS and CDR2 YFSETQ. This CDR3 has 14 amino acids. The CDR3 loop is CASSRGTGVYEQYF. The CDR3 bases are TGCGCCAGCAGCCGCGGGACAGGGGTCTACGAGCAGTACTTC. The full variable domain, completed using reference TRBV5-1 and TRBJ2-7, is KAGVTQTPRYLIKTRGQQVTLSCSPISGHRSVSWYQQTPGQGLQFLFEYFSETQRNKGNFPGRFSGRQFSNSRSEMNVSTLELGDSALYLCASSRGTGVYEQYFGPGTRLTVT.

The chain links TRBV5-6 to TRBJ1-1; 9 nucleotides line up with TRBD1. Per the germline V gene, CDR1 is SGHDT and CDR2 is YYEEEE. Trimming at V came to 4 bases and at J to 3 bases, leaving 7 bases not matched to a gene. The CDR3 has 15 residues. This CDR3 is CASSPPQGAHTEAFF. The CDR3 DNA is TGTGCCAGCAGCCCCCCACAGGGGGCTCACACTGAAGCTTTCTTT.

The V call is TRBV6-5, the J call TRBJ2-7; the match to TRBD2 covers 11 bases. Germline V gene lookup returns CDR1 MNHEY and CDR2 SVGAGI. V shed 5 bases, J shed 5 bases, and the junction held 8 bases outside the gene matches. This CDR3 region has 15 residues. DNA for the CDR3: TGTGCCAGCAGTACCCCGGGACTAGCGGCGGACGAGCAGTACTTC. Its protein product is CASSTPGLAADEQYF.

The chain links TRBV11-3 to TRBJ2-5; the match to TRBD1 covers 10 bases. CDR1 is SGHNT and CDR2 is YENEEA in the germline V gene. The CDR3 spans 14 residues. The V and J ends lost 4 bases and 2 bases, in that order; junction bases with no gene match: 1. CDR3 amino acids: CASSSGQGQETQYF. The CDR3 DNA follows: TGTGCCAGCAGCTCGGGACAGGGGCAAGAGACCCAGTACTTC.

For this clone: Other DNA sequences in this sample translate to the same CDR3. The V gene is TRBV7-2, the J gene TRBJ2-1, with D tentatively TRBD2 (6 bases). V was cut by 5 bases and J by 0 bases, with 8 bases left in between. Germline V gene data show CDR1 as SGHTA and CDR2 as FQGNSA. The CDR3 has 14 residues. CDR3 region: CASSRDSSYNEQFF. DNA for the CDR3: TGTGCCAGCAGCCGGGACTCCTCCTACAATGAGCAGTTCTTC.

The V and J genes are TRBV27 and TRBJ2-7, with D maybe TRBD1 (6 bases). Trimming took 7 bases from V and 2 from J, leaving 24 bases between them. The CDR3 runs to 17 residues. From germline, CDR1 is MNHEY and CDR2 SMNVEV (reference sequence). CDR3 loop: CASTRASTGSLPYEQYF. CDR3 nucleotides: TGTGCCAGCACCCGGGCCTCAACAGGGTCCCTCCCCTACGAGCAGTACTTC.

V and J are TRBV7-2 and TRBJ1-6, with D perhaps matching TRBD1 (5 bases). The V gene lost 1 base and the J gene lost 6 bases, with 7 bases spanning the gap. Germline CDR1 reads SGHTA; CDR2 reads FQGNSA. This CDR3 contains 14 residues. CDR3 coding DNA: TGTGCCAGCAGCTTAGGACAGTTTAATTCACCCCTCCACTTT. As protein: CASSLGQFNSPLHF.

This clone was observed once. The chain links TRBV11-2 to TRBJ2-4; tentative D call: TRBD1 (5 bases). CDR3 length equals 15 residues. Trimming removed 5 bases from V and 2 bases from J, with 13 bases in between. The V gene's germline CDR1 is SGHAT and CDR2 FQNNGV. CDR3: CASSPGYSTKNIQYF. CDR3 nucleotide sequence: TGTGCCAGCAGCCCAGGGTATTCGACCAAAAACATTCAGTACTTC.

J is TRBJ2-7 and V is TRBV7-9; 8 positions match TRBD1. After removal of 6 bases from V and 2 bases from J, the junction contained 6 bases not matched to a gene. The CDR3 consists of 14 residues. CDR1 is SEHNR and CDR2 is FQNEAQ in the germline V gene (reference sequence). CDR3: CASSKQGVAYEQYF. CDR3 sequence (DNA): TGTGCCAGCAGTAAACAGGGGGTGGCCTACGAGCAGTACTTC.

The chain carries TRBV10-3 and TRBJ2-7; D not resolved. Germline lookup yields CDR1 ENHRY and CDR2 SYGVKD. The ends were cut back, 7 bases at V and 0 bases at J, with 7 bases in the middle. The length of the CDR3 is 12 residues. The CDR3 sequence: CAITTDSYEQYF. The CDR3 DNA follows: TGTGCCATCACCACAGACTCCTACGAGCAGTACTTC.

The chain is built from TRBV7-2 and TRBJ2-7, with TRBD2 matching over 10 bases. The V and J ends lost 2 bases and 2 bases, in that order; junction bases with no gene match: 12. The CDR3 spans 18 residues. Germline values: CDR1 SGHTA, CDR2 FQGNSA. CDR3 amino acids: CASSLRVSSGSPTYEQYF. CDR3 nucleotide sequence: TGTGCCAGCAGCTTACGAGTTTCTAGCGGGAGTCCCACCTACGAGCAGTACTTC.

The rearrangement links TRBV11-2 to TRBJ1-3, with 7 nucleotides matching TRBD1. This CDR3 is 16 amino acids long. Germline V CDR1 and CDR2: SGHAT, FQNNGV. V trimming: 5 bases; J trimming: 2 bases; junction bases outside the gene matches: 9. CDR3 residues: CASSRDRVAAGNTIYF. CDR3 coding DNA: TGTGCCAGCAGCCGAGACAGGGTAGCCGCTGGAAACACCATATATTTT.

The chain joins TRBV18 to TRBJ2-7; D uncertain. Deletions cut 2 bases from V and 3 bases from J, with 8 bases between. CDR1 and CDR2 (germline): KGHSH, LQKENI. This CDR3 is built from 13 residues. DNA of the CDR3: TGTGCCAGCTCACCAGTCCGGAGCTACGAGCAGTACTTC. Residues: CASSPVRSYEQYF. The whole variable domain, remainder taken from reference TRBV18 and TRBJ2-7, is NAGVMQNPRHLVRRRGQEARLRCSPMKGHSHVYWYRQLPEEGLKFMVYLQKENIIDESGMPKERFSAEFPKEGPSILRIQQVVRGDSAAYFCASSPVRSYEQYFGPGTRLTVT.

V gene TRBV27 combines with J gene TRBJ2-7, with a possible D match to TRBD2 (6 bases). This CDR3 contains 16 residues. Deletions cut 7 bases from V and 2 bases from J, with 21 bases between. Germline loops: CDR1 MNHEY, CDR2 SMNVEV (reference sequence). The CDR3: CASTRTGVTMTYEQYF. CDR3 nucleotides: TGTGCCAGCACCCGCACGGGGGTTACTATGACCTACGAGCAGTACTTC.

V usage is TRBV6-6 and J usage is TRBJ1-1, with 7 bases fitting TRBD1. The CDR3 extends over 14 amino acids. Unmatched junction bases numbered 10, after V lost 10 bases and J lost 2 bases. Germline V gene sequence: CDR1 MNHNY, CDR2 SVGAGI (reference sequence). CDR3 loop: CATLDRASNTEAFF. The CDR3 DNA follows: TGTGCCACCCTAGACAGGGCGTCAAACACTGAAGCTTTCTTT.

The genes are TRBV4-1 and TRBJ2-7; D gene unclear. The V and J ends lost 2 bases and 5 bases respectively, with 22 bases between them. This CDR3 comprises 17 residues. Germline-derived CDR1 and CDR2 are MGHRA and YSYEKL. The DNA of the CDR3 is TGCGCCAGCAGCCAAACCATGGGCCCCGACCAGTACGACGAGCAGTACTTC. This codes for CASSQTMGPDQYDEQYF.

The chain couples TRBV9 to TRBJ1-1, with D possibly TRBD1 on 5 matching bases. Trimming took 4 bases from V and 0 from J, leaving 16 bases between them. Germline V gene lookup returns CDR1 SGDLS and CDR2 YYNGEE. This CDR3 has 16 amino acids. The CDR3 DNA follows: TGTGCCAGCAGCCCAGGAGGGAGGGGCGTGAACACTGAAGCTTTCTTT. It is translated as CASSPGGRGVNTEAFF.

In its sample, this clone was seen once. This chain connects TRBV2 to TRBJ2-1; TRBD2 aligns across 8 bases. Germline CDR1 is SNHLY and CDR2 is FYNNEI. V lost 4 bases, J lost 7 bases, and 6 bases stayed unmatched. This CDR3 contains 14 residues. In DNA, the CDR3 is TGTGCCAGCAGTGGGCGGGGACTAGTTAATGAGCAGTTCTTC. This codes for CASSGRGLVNEQFF. Full variable domain (remainder filled in from reference TRBV2 and TRBJ2-1): EPEVTQTPSHQVTQMGQEVILRCVPISNHLYFYWYRQILGQKVEFLVSFYNNEISEKSEIFDDQFSVERPDGSNFTLKIRSTKLEDSAMYFCASSGRGLVNEQFFGPGTRLTVL.